This T cell receptor (beta chain) stems from a study of blood T cell repertoires in COVID-19. Study context: COVID-19 samples collected from the United States, Italy and Spain covered acute and convalescent phases. T cells, B-cell-depleted T cells, or PBMCs provided the cDNA or gDNA that served as material.

Authors' processing steps: The assay estimated nucleated cells by amplifying reference gene primers. Only in-frame clones appear in the TCRdb table, and some are missing; sequencing was by immunoSEQ multiplex PCR. V and J calls and clone size follow that table, whereas D and trimming were derived from the DNA. The table shows some 71,000 clones, with 90% occurring only once. The ends were cut back, 3 bases at V and 2 bases at J, with 7 bases in the middle. The CDR3 runs to 13 residues. Germline V lookup: CDR1 SGHNT, CDR2 YENEEA. The sequence came from a woman aged 18-35 years with acute or convalescent COVID-19. Sequencing was done on a sample of peripheral blood. The rearrangement joins TRBV11-3 to TRBJ1-1; D remains ambiguous. CDR3 in amino acids: CASSLSLNTEAFF. In DNA, the CDR3 is TGTGCCAGCAGCTTGAGCCTAAACACTGAAGCTTTCTTT.